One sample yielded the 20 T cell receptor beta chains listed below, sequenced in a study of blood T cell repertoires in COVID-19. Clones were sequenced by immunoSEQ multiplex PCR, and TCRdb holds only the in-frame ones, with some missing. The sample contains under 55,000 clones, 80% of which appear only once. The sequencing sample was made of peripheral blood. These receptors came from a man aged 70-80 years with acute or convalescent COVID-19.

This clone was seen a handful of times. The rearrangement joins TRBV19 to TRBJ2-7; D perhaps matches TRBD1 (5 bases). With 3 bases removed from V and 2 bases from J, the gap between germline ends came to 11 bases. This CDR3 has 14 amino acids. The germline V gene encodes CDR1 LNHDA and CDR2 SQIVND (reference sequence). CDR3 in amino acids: CASSMWGTAYEQYF. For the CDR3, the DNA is TGTGCCAGTAGTATGTGGGGCACGGCCTACGAGCAGTACTTC.

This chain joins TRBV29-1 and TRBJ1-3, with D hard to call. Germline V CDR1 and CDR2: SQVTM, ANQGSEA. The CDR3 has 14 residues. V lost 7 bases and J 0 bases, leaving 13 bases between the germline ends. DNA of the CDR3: TGCAGCGCCAGTACGGGGAGCTCTGGAAACACCATATATTTT. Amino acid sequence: CSASTGSSGNTIYF.

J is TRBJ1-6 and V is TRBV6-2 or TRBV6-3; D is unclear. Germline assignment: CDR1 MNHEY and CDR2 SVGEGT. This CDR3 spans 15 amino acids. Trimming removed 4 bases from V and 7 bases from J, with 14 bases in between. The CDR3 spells CASSSSGSRNSPLHF. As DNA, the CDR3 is TGTGCCAGCAGTTCCTCGGGCAGTAGGAATTCACCCCTCCACTTT.

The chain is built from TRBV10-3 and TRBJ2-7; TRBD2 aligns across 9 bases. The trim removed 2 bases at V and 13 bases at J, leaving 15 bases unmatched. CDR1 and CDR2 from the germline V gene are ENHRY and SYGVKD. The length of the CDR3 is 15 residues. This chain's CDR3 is CAISEPPGSGGLFYF. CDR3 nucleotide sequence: TGTGCCATCAGTGAGCCTCCCGGTAGCGGGGGCCTCTTCTACTTC.

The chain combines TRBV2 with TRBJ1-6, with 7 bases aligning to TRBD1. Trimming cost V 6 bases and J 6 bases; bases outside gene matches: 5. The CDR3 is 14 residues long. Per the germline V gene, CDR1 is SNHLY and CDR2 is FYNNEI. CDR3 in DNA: TGTGCCAGCAGCCGGGGACAGCCTAATTCACCCCTCCACTTT. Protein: CASSRGQPNSPLHF.

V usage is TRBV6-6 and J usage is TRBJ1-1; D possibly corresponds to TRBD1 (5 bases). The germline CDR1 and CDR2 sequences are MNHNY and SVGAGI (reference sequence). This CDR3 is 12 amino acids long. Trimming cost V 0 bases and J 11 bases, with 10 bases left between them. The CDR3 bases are TGTGCCAGCAGTTACTCGGGGACTGGGGCTTTCTTT. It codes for CASSYSGTGAFF.

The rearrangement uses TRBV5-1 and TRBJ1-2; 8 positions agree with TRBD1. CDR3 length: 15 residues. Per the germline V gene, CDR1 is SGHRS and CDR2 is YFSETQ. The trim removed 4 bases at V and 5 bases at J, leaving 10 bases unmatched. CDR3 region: CASSPVTGDNYGYTF. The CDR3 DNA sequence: TGCGCCAGCAGCCCGGTGACAGGGGACAATTATGGCTACACCTTC. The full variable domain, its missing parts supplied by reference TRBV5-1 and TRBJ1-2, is KAGVTQTPRYLIKTRGQQVTLSCSPISGHRSVSWYQQTPGQGLQFLFEYFSETQRNKGNFPGRFSGRQFSNSRSEMNVSTLELGDSALYLCASSPVTGDNYGYTFGSGTRLTVV.

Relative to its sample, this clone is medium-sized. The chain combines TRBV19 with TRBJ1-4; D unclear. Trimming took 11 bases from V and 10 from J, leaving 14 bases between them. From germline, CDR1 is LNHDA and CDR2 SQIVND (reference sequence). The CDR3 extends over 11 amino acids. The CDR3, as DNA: TGTGCCTCCTCGACCACAGCAAAACTGTTTTTT. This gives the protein CASSTTAKLFF.

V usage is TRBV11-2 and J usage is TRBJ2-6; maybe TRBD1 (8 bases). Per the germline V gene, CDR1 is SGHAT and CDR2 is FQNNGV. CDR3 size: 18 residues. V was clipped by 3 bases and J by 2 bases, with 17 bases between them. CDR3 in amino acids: CASSFLQGEGTGANVLTF. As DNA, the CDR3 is TGTGCCAGCAGCTTTTTACAGGGGGAGGGGACTGGGGCCAACGTCCTGACTTTC.

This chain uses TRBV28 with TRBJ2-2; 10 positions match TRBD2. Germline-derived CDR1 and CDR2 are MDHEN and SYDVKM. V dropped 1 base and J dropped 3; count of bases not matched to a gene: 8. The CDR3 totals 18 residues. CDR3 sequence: CASSLLQLSGGYTGELFF. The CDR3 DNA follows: TGTGCCAGCAGTTTATTACAACTTAGCGGGGGGTACACCGGGGAGCTGTTTTTT.

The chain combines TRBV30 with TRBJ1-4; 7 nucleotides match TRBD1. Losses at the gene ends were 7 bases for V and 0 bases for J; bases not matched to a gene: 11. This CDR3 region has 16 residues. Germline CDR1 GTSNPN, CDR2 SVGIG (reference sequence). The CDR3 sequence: CASRRQGRATNEKLFF. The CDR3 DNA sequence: TGTGCCTCCCGGAGACAGGGCCGGGCAACTAATGAAAAACTGTTTTTT.

The CDR3 DNA is TGTGCCAGCAGCCAAGCCAGGGTCACTGAAGCTTTCTTT. Its protein product is CASSQARVTEAFF. J is TRBJ1-1 and V is TRBV3-1 (or the pseudogene TRBV3-2); the D gene is possibly TRBD1 (5 bases). The V gene lost 1 base and the J gene lost 4 bases, with 7 bases spanning the gap. The CDR3 is made up of 13 amino acids. Germline CDR1 is LGHDT and CDR2 is YNNKEL (reference sequence).

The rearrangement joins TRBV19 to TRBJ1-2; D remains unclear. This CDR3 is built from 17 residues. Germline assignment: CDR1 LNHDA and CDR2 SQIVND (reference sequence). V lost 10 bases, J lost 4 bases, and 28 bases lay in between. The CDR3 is CATTPARGLSPTYGYTF. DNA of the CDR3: TGTGCCACCACCCCGGCCCGAGGACTCAGCCCCACCTATGGCTACACCTTC. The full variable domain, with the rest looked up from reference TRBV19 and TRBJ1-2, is DGGITQSPKYLFRKEGQNVTLSCEQNLNHDAMYWYRQDPGQGLRLIYYSQIVNDFQKGDIAEGYSVSREKKESFPLTVTSAQKNPTAFYLCATTPARGLSPTYGYTFGSGTRLTVV.

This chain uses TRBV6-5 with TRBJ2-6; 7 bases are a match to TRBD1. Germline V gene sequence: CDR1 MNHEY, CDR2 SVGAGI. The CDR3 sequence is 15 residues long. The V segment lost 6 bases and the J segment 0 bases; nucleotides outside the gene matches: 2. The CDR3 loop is CASRAGGSGANVLTF. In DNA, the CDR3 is TGTGCCAGCAGGGCAGGGGGCTCTGGGGCCAACGTCCTGACTTTC.

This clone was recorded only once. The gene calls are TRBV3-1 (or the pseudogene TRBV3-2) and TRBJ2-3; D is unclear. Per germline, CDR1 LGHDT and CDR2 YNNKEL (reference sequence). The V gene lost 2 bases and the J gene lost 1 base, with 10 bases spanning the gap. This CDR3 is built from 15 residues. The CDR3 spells CASSQRPAGTDTQYF. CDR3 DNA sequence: TGTGCCAGCAGCCAAAGGCCGGCGGGCACAGATACGCAGTATTTT.

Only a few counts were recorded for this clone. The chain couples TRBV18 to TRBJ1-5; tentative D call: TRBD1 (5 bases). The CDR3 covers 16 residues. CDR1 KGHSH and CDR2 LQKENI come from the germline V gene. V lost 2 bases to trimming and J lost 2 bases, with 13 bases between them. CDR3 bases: TGTGCCAGCTCACCAAAGGCTACAGGACGCAATCAGCCCCAGCATTTT. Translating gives CASSPKATGRNQPQHF.

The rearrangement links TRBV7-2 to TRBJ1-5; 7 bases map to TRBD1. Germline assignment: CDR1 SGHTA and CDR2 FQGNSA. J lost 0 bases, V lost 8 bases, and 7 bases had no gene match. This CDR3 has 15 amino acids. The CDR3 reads CASSSGQPSNQPQHF. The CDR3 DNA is TGTGCCAGCTCTTCGGGACAGCCTAGCAATCAGCCCCAGCATTTT.

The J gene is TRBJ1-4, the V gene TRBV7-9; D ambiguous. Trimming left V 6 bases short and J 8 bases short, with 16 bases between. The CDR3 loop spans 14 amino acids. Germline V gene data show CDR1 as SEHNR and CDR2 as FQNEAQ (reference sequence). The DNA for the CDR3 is TGTGCCAGCAGAACGGACGGGATGAGGGAAAAACTGTTTTTT. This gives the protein CASRTDGMREKLFF.

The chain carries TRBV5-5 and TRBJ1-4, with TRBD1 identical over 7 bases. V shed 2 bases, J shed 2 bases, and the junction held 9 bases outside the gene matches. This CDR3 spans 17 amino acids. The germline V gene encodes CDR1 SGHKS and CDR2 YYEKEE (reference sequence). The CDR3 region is CASSLYLTGRTNEKLFF. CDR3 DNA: TGTGCCAGCAGCTTATACCTGACAGGGAGGACTAATGAAAAACTGTTTTTT.

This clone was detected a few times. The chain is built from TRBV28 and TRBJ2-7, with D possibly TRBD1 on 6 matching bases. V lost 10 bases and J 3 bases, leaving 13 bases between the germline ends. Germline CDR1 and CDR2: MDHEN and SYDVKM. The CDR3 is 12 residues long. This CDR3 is CATRDINYEQYF. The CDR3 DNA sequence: TGTGCCACCCGGGACATAAACTACGAGCAGTACTTC.